This T cell receptor beta chain originates from a study of Tregs in tolerant kidney transplant recipients. Sequenced by immunoSEQ multiplex PCR; TCRdb stores in-frame clones only, minus some. Here the sample spans roughly 40,000 clones, just under 97% being singletons. In this sample, this clone turned up once. Its target is unknown. The germline V and J ends were trimmed by 3 bases and 8 bases, with 13 bases remaining between them. Germline V gene data show CDR1 as LNHDA and CDR2 as SQIVND (reference sequence). CDR3 length: 13 residues. The sequencing input was Tregs from blood cultured with allogeneic cells. This TCR was sampled from a human donor in good health. This rearrangement joins TRBV19 to TRBJ1-2; TRBD1 is a possible D gene (5 bases). The CDR3 spells CASSMRRGGGYTF. CDR3 sequence (DNA): TGTGCCAGTAGTATGCGGCGGGGCGGGGGCTACACCTTC. The entire variable domain, with the rest obtained from reference TRBV19 and TRBJ1-2, is as follows: DGGITQSPKYLFRKEGQNVTLSCEQNLNHDAMYWYRQDPGQGLRLIYYSQIVNDFQKGDIAEGYSVSREKKESFPLTVTSAQKNPTAFYLCASSMRRGGGYTFGSGTRLTVV.